The 27 T cell receptor beta chains given below trace back to one sample, sequenced in a study of CD8+CD57+ T cells in acquired aplastic anemia. Using genomic DNA as the template, TCR beta VDJ and CDR3 profiling was carried out. One entry per CDR3 protein results from TCRdb running MiXCR on the reads. The profile covers 150,000 to 200,000 distinct CDR3 sequences, with 40% to 50% appearing a single time and under 3% taken by the ten largest. The sample taken for sequencing was sorted CD4+, CD8+, or CD8+CD57+ T cells (not recorded which) from PBMCs. The receptor source for this set is a human donor in good health.

This clonotype has only a few counts. V is TRBV10-2 and J is TRBJ1-6, with 7 positions matching TRBD1. The V segment lost 3 bases and the J segment 10 bases; nucleotides outside the gene matches: 3. The CDR3 is 13 residues long. CDR1 and CDR2 from the germline V gene are WSHSY and SAAADI. CDR3 protein: CASSDQGGSPLHF. CDR3 bases: TGCGCCAGCAGTGACCAGGGGGGATCACCCCTCCACTTT.

As concerns this clonotype: This may be a read error: a much more frequent sequence differs by one nucleotide. The chain combines TRBV5-1 with TRBJ2-1; D ambiguous. The V end lost 0 bases, the J end lost 7 bases, and 8 bases lay between the germline ends. Germline assignment: CDR1 SGHRS and CDR2 YFSETQ. The CDR3 is made up of 13 amino acids. CDR3 sequence: CASSLELVNEQFF. As DNA, the CDR3 is TGCGCCAGCAGCTTGGAACTGGTGAATGAGCAGTTCTTC.

This chain connects TRBV29-1 to TRBJ2-5; 10 bases are shared with TRBD1. V dropped 7 bases and J dropped 5; count of bases not matched to a gene: 10. This CDR3 has 14 residues. The germline V gene encodes CDR1 SQVTM and CDR2 ANQGSEA. CDR3 DNA sequence: TGCAGCGCTAGGGACAGGGGCCTTAGGGAGACCCAGTACTTC. This sequence encodes CSARDRGLRETQYF. Looking up the rest from reference TRBV29-1 and TRBJ2-5 gives the full variable domain: SAVISQKPSRDICQRGTSLTIQCQVDSQVTMMFWYRQQPGQSLTLIATANQGSEATYESGFVIDKFPISRPNLTFSTLTVSNMSPEDSSIYLCSARDRGLRETQYFGPGTRLLVL.

CDR3 residues: CASSASPTGEQYF. The CDR3 DNA reads as TGCGCCAGCAGTGCGAGCCCTACGGGGGAGCAGTACTTC. This chain joins TRBV10-1 and TRBJ2-5; possible D gene TRBD2, 6 bases. CDR1 and CDR2 (germline): WNHNN, SYGVQD (reference sequence). The CDR3 is 13 residues long. Trimming removed 4 bases from V and 11 bases from J, with 17 bases in between.

This clonotype was recorded many times. This chain uses TRBV3-1 with TRBJ2-5, with 7 bases that match TRBD1. Germline values: CDR1 LGHDT, CDR2 YNNKEL (reference sequence). The ends lost 4 bases at V and 7 bases at J; junction bases unmatched: 6. This CDR3 contains 13 residues. The CDR3 spells CASSLRQGVTQYF. Written as DNA, the CDR3 is TGTGCCAGCAGCCTTAGACAGGGCGTGACCCAGTACTTC.

On this clonotype: A much bigger clone sits one base away, suggesting this may be a read error. The chain has TRBV2 and TRBJ2-7; the D is unclear. Germline lookup yields CDR1 SNHLY and CDR2 FYNNEI. The length of the CDR3 is 12 residues. The CDR3 DNA sequence: TGTGCCAGCAGTTTGGGCAGCTACGGGCAGTACTTC. It specifies CASSLGSYGQYF.

The CDR3 here is CSASQGHTEAFF. CDR3 DNA: TGCAGTGCTAGCCAGGGGCACACTGAAGCTTTCTTT. This rearrangement joins TRBV20-1 to TRBJ1-1; D is perhaps TRBD1 (6 bases). Germline CDR1 and CDR2: DFQATT and SNEGSKA (reference sequence). CDR3 length: 12 residues. V lost 3 bases, J lost 3 bases, and 8 bases lay in between.

The chain joins TRBV15 to TRBJ2-5; no clear D. The germline V gene has CDR1 LNHNV and CDR2 YYDKDF (reference sequence). The CDR3 length is 14 residues. V was pared by 5 bases and J by 5 bases, with 15 bases between. The CDR3 reads CATSWVPSGETQYF. The CDR3 region has the DNA TGTGCCACCAGCTGGGTGCCTTCCGGCGAGACCCAGTACTTC.

In its sample, this clonotype was seen a few times. This sequence joins TRBV7-8 and TRBJ1-6, with 9 bases identical to TRBD1. There are 14 residues in the CDR3. V shed 5 bases and J 10 bases; nucleotides not matched to a gene: 6. From germline, CDR1 is SGHVS and CDR2 FQNEAQ. CDR3 region: CASSAQGAASPLHF. The CDR3 nucleotides are TGTGCCAGCAGCGCACAGGGGGCAGCGTCACCCCTCCACTTT.

In this sample, this clonotype turned up many times. V usage is TRBV19 and J usage is TRBJ2-3, with D possibly being TRBD2 (5 bases). Deletions cut 3 bases from V and 2 bases from J, with 12 bases between. Germline CDR1 reads LNHDA; CDR2 reads SQIVND (reference sequence). The CDR3 consists of 15 residues. The CDR3 sequence is CASSIYSGLTDTQYF. CDR3 DNA: TGTGCCAGTAGTATTTACAGCGGTCTCACAGATACGCAGTATTTT.

This clonotype was found many times. CDR3 in amino acids: CASSGERGVQETQYF. DNA of the CDR3: TGTGCCAGCAGTGGCGAGAGGGGAGTCCAAGAGACCCAGTACTTC. The chain joins TRBV2 to TRBJ2-5, with D possibly called TRBD1 or TRBD2 (5 bases each). CDR1 is SNHLY, CDR2 FYNNEI, per germline. The germline V and J ends were trimmed by 4 bases and 1 base, with 13 bases remaining between them. There are 15 residues in the CDR3.

V and J are TRBV15 and TRBJ1-6; D is perhaps TRBD1 (6 bases). Germline assignment: CDR1 LNHNV and CDR2 YYDKDF (reference sequence). The CDR3 length is 15 residues. Trimming cost V 3 bases and J 10 bases, with 16 bases left between them. CDR3 sequence (DNA): TGTGCCACCAGCAGGGATAGGGGGGCAACCTCACCCCTCCACTTT. Protein: CATSRDRGATSPLHF.

This clonotype was counted ten times or more. V usage is TRBV27 and J usage is TRBJ2-7; 8 nucleotides match TRBD1. CDR3 size: 15 residues. Germline CDR1 MNHEY, CDR2 SMNVEV (reference sequence). V lost 2 bases and J lost 3; bases outside the gene matches: 6. The DNA for the CDR3 is TGTGCCAGCAGTTTACGACAGGGGACGAACTACGAGCAGTACTTC. The encoded protein is CASSLRQGTNYEQYF.

Concerning this clonotype: A read error may be the cause here, since a much bigger clone is one base away. The limits of the CDR3 on the DNA are not certain, so only TCRdb's listed CDR3 is given. V is TRBV5-4 and J is TRBJ1-1; the table gives TRBD1 as D, unverified against the DNA. Termini included, the CDR3 measures 14 amino acids. Germline V gene lookup returns CDR1 SGHNT and CDR2 YYREEE (reference sequence). Here the CDR3 reads CASSLVGEGAEASF.

V is TRBV3-1 and J is TRBJ1-2; unclear D gene. The CDR3 runs 15 residues. CDR1 is LGHDT and CDR2 is YNNKEL in the germline V gene (reference sequence). The V gene lost 0 bases and the J gene lost 8 bases, with 16 bases spanning the gap. Here the CDR3 reads CASSQEDGLGIGYTF. The CDR3 DNA sequence: TGTGCCAGCAGCCAAGAGGACGGCCTGGGGATAGGCTACACCTTC.

This clonotype has at least ten counts. The CDR3 DNA sequence: TGTGCCAGCAGCCTGGGACTAGCGGGAGACGAGCAGTACTTC. Its translation: CASSLGLAGDEQYF. V is TRBV7-9 and J is TRBJ2-7; 14 positions agree with TRBD2. CDR1 and CDR2 from the germline V gene are SEHNR and FQNEAQ (reference sequence). CDR3 length: 14 amino acids. Germline trimming cut 5 bases from V and 5 bases from J; bases unmatched to any gene: 2.

The count of this clonotype is one. The V gene is TRBV11-2, the J gene TRBJ2-3; a weak D match, TRBD1 (6 bases). The CDR3 length is 15 residues. Germline V CDR1 and CDR2: SGHAT, FQNNGV. The V end was cut by 3 bases, the J end by 2 bases, with 12 bases between. Written as DNA, the CDR3 is TGTGCCAGCAGCTTTTGGGACAAGACCACAGATACGCAGTATTTT. Protein sequence: CASSFWDKTTDTQYF.

This clonotype was seen at least ten times. V gene TRBV11-3 combines with J gene TRBJ2-7, with D unclear. The V end was cut by 6 bases, the J end by 4 bases, with 10 bases between. The length of the CDR3 is 12 residues. Germline V gene lookup returns CDR1 SGHNT and CDR2 YENEEA. The CDR3 spells CASSSGPYEQYF. The CDR3 DNA reads TGTGCCAGCAGTTCCGGGCCGTACGAGCAGTACTTC.

The CDR3 is CASSPDRGNEKLFF. The CDR3 DNA sequence: TGTGCCAGCAGCCCGGACAGGGGGAATGAAAAACTGTTTTTT. This chain links TRBV7-9 with TRBJ1-4, with TRBD1 matching over 10 bases. The germline CDR1 and CDR2 sequences are SEHNR and FQNEAQ (reference sequence). CDR3 length equals 14 residues. The V gene end was trimmed by 5 bases and the J gene end by 5 bases; junction bases not matched to a gene: 2.

The CDR3 is CASSDPRGGDTEAFF. In nucleotides, the CDR3 is TGTGCCAGCAGTGATCCCAGGGGTGGGGACACTGAAGCTTTCTTT. The rearrangement joins TRBV12-3 or TRBV12-4 to TRBJ1-1, with a possible D match to TRBD1 (6 bases). The CDR3 covers 15 residues. Trimming left V 5 bases short and J 3 bases short, with 16 bases between.

The rearrangement uses TRBV30 and TRBJ2-5, with 10 bases fitting TRBD2. Germline CDR1 and CDR2: GTSNPN and SVGIG (reference sequence). The CDR3 length is 14 residues. V shed 7 bases and J 4 bases; nucleotides not matched to a gene: 9. The CDR3 sequence is CAFRASGSSETQYF. CDR3 in DNA: TGTGCCTTTCGGGCTAGCGGGAGTTCAGAGACCCAGTACTTC.

This clonotype was counted many times. This chain uses TRBV7-2 with TRBJ2-2; 9 bases map to TRBD2. Germline V gene data show CDR1 as SGHTA and CDR2 as FQGNSA. This CDR3 comprises 15 residues. Trimming removed 3 bases from V and 4 bases from J; junction bases left unmatched: 3. The CDR3 protein is CASSLGLAFTGELFF. The CDR3 region has the DNA TGTGCCAGCAGCTTGGGACTAGCTTTCACCGGGGAGCTGTTTTTT.

V gene TRBV24-1 combines with J gene TRBJ2-1, with 11 positions matching TRBD2. The ends lost 3 bases at V and 8 bases at J; junction bases unmatched: 8. The CDR3 runs 16 residues. CDR1 KGHDR and CDR2 SFDVKD come from the germline V gene. CDR3 bases: TGTGCCACCAGTGATCCTTCCACTAGCGGGAGCCATGAGCAGTTCTTC. Its translation: CATSDPSTSGSHEQFF.

This clonotype has a handful of counts. With a much larger clone just one base away, this may be a read error. V gene TRBV7-8 combines with J gene TRBJ1-3; D remains unclear. Germline assignment: CDR1 SGHVS and CDR2 FQNEAQ. CDR3 length equals 14 residues. CDR3 DNA: TGTGCCAGCAGCTTACAATACTCTGGAAACACCATACATTTT. It specifies CASSLQYSGNTIHF.

The genes are TRBV24-1 and TRBJ1-4; D unclear. Germline V lookup: CDR1 KGHDR, CDR2 SFDVKD. CDR3 length: 13 amino acids. V lost 0 bases and J 8 bases, leaving 6 bases between the germline ends. The CDR3 sequence: CATSDLQEEKLFF. The CDR3 nucleotides are TGTGCCACCAGTGATTTGCAGGAAGAAAAACTGTTTTTT.

This clonotype was detected many times. V is TRBV5-1 and J is TRBJ1-1, with 8 positions matching TRBD1. The germline gives CDR1 SGHRS, CDR2 YFSETQ. Trimming at V came to 3 bases and at J to 3 bases, leaving 1 base not matched to a gene. The CDR3 has 13 residues. This CDR3 is CASSWGQDTEAFF. CDR3 sequence (DNA): TGCGCCAGCAGCTGGGGACAGGACACTGAAGCTTTCTTT.

The chain combines TRBV24-1 with TRBJ2-5; the D gene is possibly TRBD1 (5 bases). V was pared by 10 bases and J by 4 bases, with 15 bases between. The CDR3 extends over 13 amino acids. The germline gives CDR1 KGHDR, CDR2 SFDVKD. CDR3 in DNA: TGTGCCACGCAAGGGGTAGGTGTAGAGACCCAGTACTTC. Encoded protein: CATQGVGVETQYF.